One sample yielded the 26 T cell receptor beta chains listed below, sequenced in a study of cytomegalovirus exposure and HLA in healthy donors. Primers included in the PCR were 60 Vbeta and 13 Jbeta primers. TCRdb's table, derived via immunoSEQ multiplex PCR, lists solely in-frame clones and lacks some. The table shows approximately 190,000 clones, with approximately 79% occurring only once. The sample was PBMCs. Receptors were obtained from a man aged 40-49 years in good health and CMV-seropositive.

This chain connects TRBV5-1 to TRBJ1-2; TRBD1 is a possible D gene (5 bases). The CDR3 length is 15 residues. The germline V gene has CDR1 SGHRS and CDR2 YFSETQ. V gave up 0 bases and J gave up 1 base, with 10 bases separating them. CDR3 in amino acids: CASSLGGRFNYGYTF. The CDR3 bases are TGCGCCAGCAGCTTGGGGGGCCGATTTAACTATGGCTACACCTTC.

The chain is built from TRBV6-1 and TRBJ1-1; no clear D. V was trimmed by 1 base and J by 1 base, leaving 10 bases between them. There are 15 residues in the CDR3. Germline-derived CDR1 and CDR2 are MNHNS and SASEGT. CDR3 in DNA: TGTGCCAGCAGTGAAGATGGAGGGTCGAACACTGAAGCTTTCTTT. It translates to CASSEDGGSNTEAFF.

This clone has just a few counts. CDR3 bases: TGTGCCAGCAGCGGGCCGGGGAACGGGGAGCTGTTTTTT. The encoded protein is CASSGPGNGELFF. The rearrangement links TRBV7-9 to TRBJ2-2; a possible D gene is TRBD2 (5 bases). V was shortened by 5 bases and J by 7 bases, with 11 bases between the two germline ends. CDR3 length equals 13 residues. Germline loops: CDR1 SEHNR, CDR2 FQNEAQ (reference sequence).

V gene TRBV11-2 combines with J gene TRBJ2-7; D unresolved. CDR1 is SGHAT, CDR2 FQNNGV, per germline. V shed 5 bases and J shed 6 bases, with 8 bases lying between them. The CDR3 totals 11 residues. CDR3: CASSPLSEQYF. The DNA of the CDR3 is TGTGCCAGCAGCCCTTTATCCGAGCAGTACTTC.

The chain has TRBV10-1 and TRBJ2-5; no definite D call. The CDR3 runs to 13 residues. Germline loops: CDR1 WNHNN, CDR2 SYGVQD (reference sequence). The V gene lost 4 bases and the J gene lost 2 bases, with 8 bases spanning the gap. CDR3 region: CASSARIQETQYF. CDR3 DNA: TGCGCCAGCAGTGCTAGAATACAAGAGACCCAGTACTTC.

The chain recombines TRBV18 with TRBJ2-3; D not certain. The V gene's germline CDR1 is KGHSH and CDR2 LQKENI. The V gene lost 1 base and the J gene lost 0 bases, with 5 bases spanning the gap. The CDR3 has 14 residues. The CDR3 protein is CASSPLASTDTQYF. Here the CDR3 DNA reads TGTGCCAGCTCACCACTGGCTAGCACAGATACGCAGTATTTT.

This clone was observed a single time. CDR3 sequence (DNA): TGCGCCAGCAGCCAAGAAAAGTGGCTTACCGGGGAGCTGTTTTTT. Encoded protein: CASSQEKWLTGELFF. This rearrangement joins TRBV4-3 to TRBJ2-2; D uncertain. Trimming removed 0 bases at V and 5 bases at J, with 10 bases between. The germline V gene has CDR1 LGHNA and CDR2 YSLEER. The CDR3 is 15 residues long.

The rearrangement uses TRBV25-1 and TRBJ2-3, with 8 positions matching TRBD2. This CDR3 contains 15 residues. With 1 base clipped from V and 1 base from J, the junction kept 1 base outside the gene matches. In germline, CDR1 is MGHDK, CDR2 SYGVNS. The CDR3 spells CASSEWRGGTDTQYF. CDR3 in DNA: TGTGCCAGCAGTGAATGGCGGGGGGGCACAGATACGCAGTATTTT.

The rearrangement joins TRBV9 to TRBJ2-7, with D possibly matching TRBD2 (6 bases). Germline CDR1 is SGDLS and CDR2 is YYNGEE. This CDR3 region has 15 residues. V gave up 0 bases and J gave up 3 bases, with 13 bases separating them. CDR3 sequence: CASSVGGGALYEQYF. The DNA for the CDR3 is TGTGCCAGCAGCGTAGGAGGAGGGGCCCTCTACGAGCAGTACTTC.

The J gene is TRBJ2-5, the V gene TRBV5-5; possibly TRBD2 for D (6 bases). Per the germline V gene, CDR1 is SGHKS and CDR2 is YYEKEE (reference sequence). With 6 bases removed from V and 11 bases from J, the gap between germline ends came to 23 bases. The CDR3 is made up of 14 amino acids. The CDR3 sequence: CASTLIGGAGEQYF. The CDR3 DNA is TGTGCCAGCACCCTAATCGGAGGGGCTGGGGAGCAGTACTTC.

This clone was detected only once. The same CDR3 is also encoded by other DNA sequences in this sample. CDR3 nucleotides: TGTGCCAGCAGCCTCTCGGGCTCCTACGAGCAGTACTTC. This codes for CASSLSGSYEQYF. The chain combines TRBV7-9 with TRBJ2-7; D is ambiguous. The V end was cut by 5 bases, the J end by 0 bases, with 8 bases between. Germline V gene data show CDR1 as SEHNR and CDR2 as FQNEAQ (reference sequence). The CDR3 contains 13 residues.

V is TRBV11-2 and J is TRBJ2-3, with 9 bases fitting TRBD2. Trimming at V came to 1 base and at J to 4 bases, leaving 6 bases not matched to a gene. Germline V gene data show CDR1 as SGHAT and CDR2 as FQNNGV. This CDR3 contains 16 residues. The CDR3 protein is CASSLGRERGADTQYF. CDR3 DNA sequence: TGTGCCAGCAGCTTAGGTAGAGAGCGGGGGGCAGATACGCAGTATTTT.

This rearrangement joins TRBV10-3 to TRBJ2-3; TRBD1 aligns across 8 bases. Losses at the gene ends were 3 bases for V and 4 bases for J; bases not matched to a gene: 9. Germline values: CDR1 ENHRY, CDR2 SYGVKD. CDR3 length: 16 amino acids. The CDR3 DNA reads as TGTGCCATCAGTGATTACGGACAGGGTGGTCCAGATACGCAGTATTTT. It translates to CAISDYGQGGPDTQYF.

The rearrangement joins TRBV6-1 to TRBJ2-7; tentative D call: TRBD2 (5 bases). V lost 6 bases, J lost 2 bases, and 14 bases lay in between. The CDR3 is made up of 14 amino acids. Germline lookup yields CDR1 MNHNS and CDR2 SASEGT. The DNA of the CDR3 is TGTGCCAGCAGCGAAACGGGGTTACCCTACGAGCAGTACTTC. Translated, it gives CASSETGLPYEQYF.

The chain links TRBV7-8 to TRBJ2-7, with D maybe TRBD2 (7 bases). This CDR3 has 15 residues. V was shortened by 5 bases and J by 3 bases, with 17 bases between the two germline ends. The V gene's germline CDR1 is SGHVS and CDR2 FQNEAQ. Here the CDR3 DNA reads TGTGCCAGCAGCCCTAGGGGGGGGAGGGGCTACGAGCAGTACTTC. It translates to CASSPRGGRGYEQYF.

The V gene is TRBV11-2, the J gene TRBJ2-2, with a tentative D call TRBD2 (6 bases). The germline CDR1 and CDR2 sequences are SGHAT and FQNNGV. This CDR3 spans 14 amino acids. V shed 5 bases and J shed 4 bases, with 11 bases lying between them. Here the CDR3 reads CASSQGAGTGELFF. Here the CDR3 DNA reads TGTGCCAGCAGCCAGGGAGCGGGCACCGGGGAGCTGTTTTTT.

The V call is TRBV28, the J call TRBJ2-5, with D possibly TRBD1 on 5 matching bases. The CDR3 loop spans 15 amino acids. Germline V gene sequence: CDR1 MDHEN, CDR2 SYDVKM. V dropped 4 bases and J dropped 2 bases, with 14 bases sitting between them. The CDR3 region has the DNA TGTGCCAGCAGTTCCAGGGTACTCGGGCAAGAGACCCAGTACTTC. Its translation is CASSSRVLGQETQYF.

The rearrangement joins TRBV2 to TRBJ2-5; 8 nucleotides match TRBD2. The trim removed 3 bases at V and 3 bases at J, leaving 6 bases unmatched. Germline-derived CDR1 and CDR2 are SNHLY and FYNNEI. This CDR3 comprises 15 residues. Here the CDR3 reads CASSDRTSLKETQYF. CDR3 in DNA: TGTGCCAGCAGTGACAGGACTAGCTTGAAAGAGACCCAGTACTTC.

The V and J genes are TRBV19 and TRBJ1-5; 9 nucleotides agree with TRBD1. CDR1 is LNHDA, CDR2 SQIVND, per germline (reference sequence). The CDR3 covers 17 residues. V lost 7 bases, J lost 0 bases, and 10 bases stayed unmatched. As DNA, the CDR3 is TGTGCCAGTACCGCGACAGGGGGGCCCTATAGCAATCAGCCCCAGCATTTT. It encodes CASTATGGPYSNQPQHF.

This rearrangement joins TRBV6-1 to TRBJ2-1, with a possible D match to TRBD2 (5 bases). The CDR3 is made up of 15 amino acids. V was trimmed by 6 bases and J by 4 bases, leaving 16 bases between them. In germline, CDR1 is MNHNS, CDR2 SASEGT. The CDR3 DNA follows: TGTGCCAGCAGCCTTACGGGGTCAACGTACAATGAGCAGTTCTTC. Translating it yields CASSLTGSTYNEQFF.

The chain employs TRBV27 and TRBJ1-6; perhaps TRBD1 as D (5 bases). In germline, CDR1 is MNHEY, CDR2 SMNVEV (reference sequence). V shed 3 bases and J shed 9 bases, with 15 bases lying between them. The CDR3 extends over 15 amino acids. The CDR3 coding sequence is TGTGCCAGCAGTTTTGCGGGGCTGGGGAGTTCACCCCTCCACTTT. This gives the protein CASSFAGLGSSPLHF.

The CDR3 loop reads CSVAQGSGANVLTF. CDR3 nucleotides: TGCAGCGTTGCCCAGGGCTCTGGGGCCAACGTCCTGACTTTC. The V call is TRBV29-1, the J call TRBJ2-6; D might be TRBD1 (5 bases). V was clipped by 4 bases and J by 0 bases, with 7 bases between them. The CDR3 has 14 residues. Germline lookup yields CDR1 SQVTM and CDR2 ANQGSEA.

The rearrangement links TRBV13 to TRBJ2-3; perhaps TRBD2 as D (7 bases). Germline V gene sequence: CDR1 PRHDT, CDR2 FYEKMQ (reference sequence). The CDR3 extends over 12 amino acids. V was clipped by 5 bases and J by 12 bases, with 15 bases between them. CDR3 coding DNA: TGTGCCAGCAGCCCGGGTGCGGGGGCCCAGTATTTT. Residues: CASSPGAGAQYF.

This chain connects TRBV6-5 to TRBJ1-2; the match to TRBD1 covers 8 bases. V shed 5 bases and J 3 bases; nucleotides not matched to a gene: 2. This CDR3 has 13 amino acids. Germline loops: CDR1 MNHEY, CDR2 SVGAGI. The CDR3, as DNA: TGTGCCAGCAGTGTGACAGGGGACTATGGCTACACCTTC. It translates to CASSVTGDYGYTF.

J is TRBJ2-7 and V is TRBV27; tentative D call: TRBD2 (6 bases). The length of the CDR3 is 15 residues. Germline values: CDR1 MNHEY, CDR2 SMNVEV (reference sequence). V lost 6 bases and J lost 3, with 18 bases in between. CDR3 DNA: TGTGCCAGCAGACCCGGGACTCTGGGGGGCTACGAGCAGTACTTC. This codes for CASRPGTLGGYEQYF.

This sequence joins TRBV7-6 and TRBJ2-7; TRBD2 matches 15 bases. Per the germline V gene, CDR1 is SGHVS and CDR2 is FNYEAQ. The CDR3 is 17 residues long. V was pared by 5 bases and J by 1 base, with 6 bases of the junction left unmatched. The CDR3 DNA reads TGTGCCAGCAGCACCGGGACTAGCGGGGGGATTTCCTACGAGCAGTACTTC. Protein product: CASSTGTSGGISYEQYF.